This passage covers 22 T cell receptor beta chains from one sample sequenced in a study of human thymus T cells. The source of the thymus tissue was resections taken during corrective heart surgery. Only in-frame clones appear in the TCRdb table, and some are missing; sequencing was by immunoSEQ multiplex PCR. Among roughly 86,000 clones listed, roughly 96% were seen once. Sequencing was performed on thymus tissue. Source of these receptors: a boy less than two years old with a congenital heart defect but otherwise immunologically healthy.

The rearrangement links TRBV28 to TRBJ1-1, with no clear D. This CDR3 spans 13 amino acids. V was cut by 2 bases and J by 5 bases, with 9 bases left in between. Germline CDR1 is MDHEN and CDR2 is SYDVKM. CDR3 bases: TGTGCCAGCAGTTTAGGGGTATTTACTGAAGCTTTCTTT. Translating it yields CASSLGVFTEAFF.

V is TRBV6-8 and J is TRBJ2-2, with TRBD2 as a possible D gene (5 bases). Per the germline V gene, CDR1 is MNHGY and CDR2 is SAAAGT. The germline V and J ends were trimmed by 7 bases and 0 bases, with 15 bases remaining between them. The CDR3 consists of 16 residues. The DNA for the CDR3 is TGTGCCAGCATCTTACGGGATAACGCGAACACCGGGGAGCTGTTTTTT. This encodes CASILRDNANTGELFF.

This clone was recorded only once. The chain uses TRBV9 and TRBJ1-2; 10 bases match TRBD1. Germline trimming cut 4 bases from V and 3 bases from J; bases unmatched to any gene: 12. Per germline, CDR1 SGDLS and CDR2 YYNGEE. This CDR3 comprises 17 residues. Here the CDR3 reads CASSPNLDRGEDYGYTF. The CDR3 nucleotides are TGTGCCAGCAGCCCAAATCTGGACAGGGGGGAGGACTATGGCTACACCTTC.

The chain recombines TRBV6-4 with TRBJ2-7; 10 bases map to TRBD1. With 2 bases clipped from V and 2 bases from J, the junction kept 6 bases outside the gene matches. The CDR3 is made up of 16 amino acids. Germline CDR1 reads MRHNA; CDR2 reads SNTAGT. CDR3 region: CASSDAETGGPYEQYF. As DNA, the CDR3 is TGTGCCAGCAGTGACGCCGAGACAGGGGGCCCCTACGAGCAGTACTTC.

The rearrangement uses TRBV29-1 and TRBJ1-5, with 7 positions matching TRBD1. The V gene end was trimmed by 4 bases and the J gene end by 1 base; junction bases not matched to a gene: 7. The CDR3 is made up of 15 amino acids. Germline V CDR1 and CDR2: SQVTM, ANQGSEA. The chain's CDR3 is CSVGQGQVSNQPQHF. The CDR3 coding sequence is TGCAGCGTTGGACAGGGACAAGTAAGCAATCAGCCCCAGCATTTT.

The chain links TRBV29-1 to TRBJ1-5, with TRBD1 identical over 7 bases. The CDR3 has 16 residues. Trimming at V came to 4 bases and at J to 1 base, leaving 10 bases not matched to a gene. The germline V gene encodes CDR1 SQVTM and CDR2 ANQGSEA. The CDR3 DNA sequence: TGCAGCGTTGGGGGACCCGAGACAGGGAGCAATCAGCCCCAGCATTTT. The encoded protein is CSVGGPETGSNQPQHF.

The rearrangement joins TRBV5-6 to TRBJ2-3, with TRBD2 matching over 12 bases. The CDR3 covers 15 residues. Germline CDR1 and CDR2: SGHDT and YYEEEE. After removal of 4 bases from V and 4 bases from J, the junction contained 4 bases not matched to a gene. The CDR3 sequence: CASSPTSGGSDTQYF. The CDR3 nucleotides read TGTGCCAGCAGCCCTACTAGCGGGGGGTCAGATACGCAGTATTTT.

The chain has TRBV7-9 and TRBJ2-5; 8 bases are a match to TRBD1. The ends lost 1 base at V and 7 bases at J; junction bases unmatched: 11. The CDR3 loop spans 16 amino acids. Germline loops: CDR1 SEHNR, CDR2 FQNEAQ (reference sequence). The CDR3 reads CASSLDRGAARRTQYF. Written as DNA, the CDR3 is TGTGCCAGCAGCTTAGACAGGGGGGCCGCCCGGCGGACCCAGTACTTC.

This clone occurred once. The V gene is TRBV5-6, the J gene TRBJ2-1, with no clear D. Germline loops: CDR1 SGHDT, CDR2 YYEEEE. The CDR3 extends over 16 amino acids. V lost 6 bases, J lost 1 base, and 17 bases lay in between. For the CDR3, the DNA is TGTGCCAGCATCCTGACGTTAAGTGGATCCTACAATGAGCAGTTCTTC. Protein product: CASILTLSGSYNEQFF.

The chain joins TRBV7-2 to TRBJ1-1, with TRBD1 identical over 9 bases. This CDR3 contains 17 residues. After removal of 4 bases from V and 4 bases from J, the junction contained 13 bases not matched to a gene. Germline lookup yields CDR1 SGHTA and CDR2 FQGNSA. The CDR3 protein is CASSSDRGGLGVTEAFF. The CDR3 nucleotides are TGTGCCAGCAGCTCGGACAGGGGAGGATTGGGCGTCACTGAAGCTTTCTTT.

This rearrangement joins TRBV4-1 to TRBJ2-2; D unresolved. The CDR3 extends over 17 amino acids. The germline CDR1 and CDR2 sequences are MGHRA and YSYEKL. Trimming stripped 3 bases from V and 1 base from J, with 15 bases between. CDR3 coding DNA: TGCGCCAGCAGCCACCCGGGTAGCTTTCGGAACACCGGGGAGCTGTTTTTT. This encodes CASSHPGSFRNTGELFF.

V usage is TRBV7-4 and J usage is TRBJ1-2; maybe TRBD1 (5 bases). V lost 3 bases and J 6 bases, leaving 17 bases between the germline ends. Looked up from germline, CDR1 is SGHVT and CDR2 is SQSDAQ. This CDR3 comprises 15 residues. CDR3 in amino acids: CASSFHDRRRNGYTF. The CDR3 DNA reads as TGTGCCAGCAGCTTCCATGACAGACGAAGGAATGGCTACACCTTC. The whole variable domain, remainder taken from reference TRBV7-4 and TRBJ1-2, is GAGVSQSPRYKVAKRGRDVALRCDSISGHVTLYWYRQTLGQGSEVLTYSQSDAQRDKSGRPSGRFSAERPERSVSTLKIQRTEQGDSAVYLCASSFHDRRRNGYTFGSGTRLTVV.

This chain links TRBV27 with TRBJ2-5; 8 bases align to TRBD1. Germline CDR1 and CDR2: MNHEY and SMNVEV (reference sequence). The ends lost 4 bases at V and 4 bases at J; junction bases unmatched: 2. This CDR3 region has 13 residues. In DNA form, the CDR3 reads TGTGCCAGCAGTTCCGACAGGGGAGAGACCCAGTACTTC. This sequence encodes CASSSDRGETQYF.

The chain recombines TRBV9 with TRBJ1-1; 9 bases agree with TRBD1. Germline assignment: CDR1 SGDLS and CDR2 YYNGEE. CDR3 length equals 17 residues. The ends lost 4 bases at V and 4 bases at J; junction bases unmatched: 14. CDR3 nucleotides: TGTGCCAGCAGCCCCCTACAGGGGGCTCTGGGAAGCACTGAAGCTTTCTTT. This encodes CASSPLQGALGSTEAFF.

The gene calls are TRBV19 and TRBJ1-1; 8 bases fit TRBD1. After removal of 1 base from V and 5 bases from J, the junction contained 6 bases not matched to a gene. Germline V gene sequence: CDR1 LNHDA, CDR2 SQIVND (reference sequence). The CDR3 extends over 15 amino acids. CDR3 DNA sequence: TGTGCCAGTAGTATAGGCGGGCAGGGGGCGACTGAAGCTTTCTTT. Amino acid sequence: CASSIGGQGATEAFF.

This clone was recorded only once. This chain joins TRBV7-9 and TRBJ2-1, with D possibly called TRBD1 or TRBD2 (5 bases each). Germline V CDR1 and CDR2: SEHNR, FQNEAQ (reference sequence). The CDR3 totals 14 residues. Trimming pared 6 bases from V and 7 bases from J, leaving 16 bases between. In DNA, the CDR3 is TGTGCCAGCAGGCCTCCGGGACGGCTTAATGAGCAGTTCTTC. This gives the protein CASRPPGRLNEQFF. Full variable domain (missing parts from reference TRBV7-9 and TRBJ2-1): DTGVSQNPRHKITKRGQNVTFRCDPISEHNRLYWYRQTLGQGPEFLTYFQNEAQLEKSRLLSDRFSAERPKGSFSTLEIQRTEQGDSAMYLCASRPPGRLNEQFFGPGTRLTVL.

This chain joins TRBV9 and TRBJ1-2; maybe TRBD1 (6 bases). Germline CDR1 and CDR2: SGDLS and YYNGEE. V dropped 0 bases and J dropped 9 bases, with 15 bases sitting between them. This CDR3 comprises 14 residues. CDR3 sequence (DNA): TGTGCCAGCAGCGTAGACAGGGTCGCGATTCGCTACACCTTC. Amino acids: CASSVDRVAIRYTF.

The V call is TRBV12-1, the J call TRBJ2-5. TRBV12-1 is flagged as a pseudogene. The CDR3 is 14 residues long. The CDR3 DNA follows: TGTGCCAGCAGCTTTCGGGGCAAACGAGAGACCCAGTACTTC. Protein product: CASSFRGKRETQYF.

The chain links TRBV10-2 to TRBJ1-2; D is uncertain. Germline values: CDR1 WSHSY, CDR2 SAAADI. The CDR3 has 15 amino acids. The V and J ends lost 1 base and 2 bases respectively, with 11 bases between them. CDR3 protein: CASSELRAPNYGYTF. The CDR3 DNA follows: TGCGCCAGCAGTGAGTTGAGGGCACCAAACTATGGCTACACCTTC.

The chain is built from TRBV6-5 and TRBJ2-3, with D hard to call. Germline V gene sequence: CDR1 MNHEY, CDR2 SVGAGI. This CDR3 spans 13 amino acids. Deletions cut 2 bases from V and 0 bases from J, with 3 bases between. Here the CDR3 reads CASSYLSTDTQYF. Written as DNA, the CDR3 is TGTGCCAGCAGTTACCTTAGCACAGATACGCAGTATTTT.

This chain uses TRBV6-5 with TRBJ2-1; 8 bases map to TRBD2. CDR1 is MNHEY, CDR2 SVGAGI, per germline. This CDR3 is 16 amino acids long. The V gene end was trimmed by 2 bases and the J gene end by 4 bases; junction bases not matched to a gene: 7. CDR3 amino acids: CASSYRSASGYNEQFF. CDR3 sequence (DNA): TGTGCCAGCAGTTACCGGTCGGCTAGCGGGTACAATGAGCAGTTCTTC.

This rearrangement joins TRBV29-1 to TRBJ1-1, with 9 nucleotides matching TRBD1. J gave up 0 bases and V 4 bases, and 15 bases lay outside the gene matches. CDR3 length equals 18 residues. Germline CDR1 is SQVTM and CDR2 is ANQGSEA. Written as DNA, the CDR3 is TGCAGCGTTGTTCGAGGAGGACAGGGGCGAGGAATGAACACTGAAGCTTTCTTT. Translated: CSVVRGGQGRGMNTEAFF.